This paragraph reports one T cell receptor (beta chain). Its matching antigen is unknown. This specimen comes from a study of cytomegalovirus exposure and HLA in healthy donors. Overall study context: Earlier findings included some 120 million unique TCR beta sequences obtained from 150 million to 200 million T cells.

The CDR3 spans 15 residues. Germline-derived CDR1 and CDR2 are KGHSH and LQKENI. V lost 2 bases and J 3 bases, leaving 13 bases between the germline ends. Study-level results: Productive status was seen about 90% or about 30% of the time for most TCR beta V segments in an earlier analysis. Researchers reported in a later analysis that common viral pathogens appeared linked to several top clusters. Most TCRs appeared rarely, but some public TCRs recurred in many donors.

Use of 60 Vbeta and 13 Jbeta primers characterized the PCR. TCRdb's table, derived via immunoSEQ multiplex PCR, lists solely in-frame clones and lacks some. The table includes around 80,000 clones, around 10% detected once. This TCR was sampled from a man between 60 and 70 years old in good health and CMV-seropositive. The sequenced material came from PBMCs. The rearrangement uses TRBV18 and TRBJ1-1; D is uncertain. CDR3 sequence: CASSPNRRRDTEAFF. CDR3 coding DNA: TGTGCCAGCTCACCAAATCGGCGGAGGGACACTGAAGCTTTCTTT. Full variable domain (rest looked up from reference TRBV18 and TRBJ1-1): NAGVMQNPRHLVRRRGQEARLRCSPMKGHSHVYWYRQLPEEGLKFMVYLQKENIIDESGMPKERFSAEFPKEGPSILRIQQVVRGDSAAYFCASSPNRRRDTEAFFGQGTRLTVV.